Sequencing of this TCR beta chain was carried out in a study of cytomegalovirus exposure and HLA in healthy donors (dated by TCRdb to about 2017). Background for the entire study: According to an earlier analysis of several hundred of the donors, 150 million to 200 million T cells yielded roughly 100 million unique TCR beta sequences and 250 to 350 Gb of sequence data. Genome-wide SNP genotypes for about 60% of the roughly 670 donors were used in a later genetic analysis, which treated that subset as a discovery cohort. Donor age, sex, ethnicity and CMV serostatus were collected together with the repertoire data. Roughly 5 DR-DQ haplotypes were handled as single units for association and clustering because linkage in the cohort was strong. High-throughput TCR immunosequencing, statistical association of individual TCRs with disease status, and machine learning were combined to predict cytomegalovirus infection status. In addition to the first cohort of 666 subjects, a separate validation cohort of around 110 different subjects was used. A later analysis re-examined previously published TCR beta repertoires from hundreds of donors and added high-resolution HLA genotyping to investigate patterns of TCR occurrence. Both class I and class II loci were covered by HLA typing, at four-digit resolution. The number of donors typed differed by locus, with about 629-630 for A, B, C, DRB1 and DQB1, around 560 for DQA1, over 600 for DPA1, and approximately 470 for DPB1. The study used immunosequencing to profile the T cell repertoires of approximately 690 subjects and linked those repertoires to cytomegalovirus serostatus. Every repertoire in the discovery cohort had been generated on one and the same sequencing platform. The study aimed to test whether signatures of past pathogen exposure could be identified by cataloging public T cell receptors. Among a few hundred genotyped donors of the cohort, an average of 235,054 unique TCR beta nucleotide sequences were sequenced per donor, roughly a sixth of them non-productive. An earlier analysis of several hundred of the donors applied high-throughput TCR beta sequencing to assess whether each TCR beta V gene segment acted as functional or pseudogenic. Roughly 300 gigabases of sequencing data and approximately 85 million unique TCR sequences were included in an early release covering roughly 600 HLA-typed donors. Rather than using new phenotypic data, the later analysis identified candidate immune exposures from TCR beta sequences and from how often those sequences occurred across donors. Of the roughly 400 genotyped donors, 65% to 90% were placed in the genetic ancestry cluster associated with self-reported Caucasian donors.

Trimming removed 3 bases from V and 8 bases from J, leaving 8 bases between the germline ends. From the cysteine up to the phenylalanine, the CDR3 has a length of 11 residues. Only the CDR3 portion is preserved as DNA: 33 bases, with reading frame beginning at the first base. The germline V gene (reference sequence) specifies SGHNT as CDR1 and YYREEE as CDR2. The investigation overall reported the following: While some public TCRs were present in many individuals, most TCR sequences turned up only very rarely across donors. HLA typing was unavailable for some donors at each locus, so association tests used only the typed subset. A later genetic analysis associated a missense DCLRE1C variant with V-gene and J-gene trimming of TCR beta chains, and an independent cohort replicated the association. This cohort had only TCR beta chains sequenced, and the lack of alpha or paired-chain data limited which features could be detected. Correlated functional status among segregating V segments might be attributable to linkage disequilibrium, but an unknown experimental factor could not be ruled out. Immune exposure information for the cohort was limited to CMV serostatus. A later genetic analysis reported fewer N-insertions in productive TCRs among donors in an Asian-associated ancestry cluster than the roughly 700-donor mean. Assigning TCR associations to individual alleles was difficult when HLA alleles, especially DR and DQ, strongly co-occurred. In an earlier analysis of 587 of the donors, most TCR beta V segments appeared in productive rearrangements about 87% or about 30% of the time, broadly matching IMGT annotations. Because counts were too low, seventeen rarely observed V segments, including chromosome 9 orphons, were excluded from the earlier analysis of fewer than 650 of the donors. According to a later analysis, parvovirus B19, influenza, CMV and Epstein-Barr virus appeared linked to several top co-occurrence clusters. In a later analysis, HLA-associated TCR beta chains showed more clonal expansion and lower generation probabilities than non-associated chains that were equally common. A later analysis found that most CMV-associated TCR beta chains appeared HLA-restricted, with HLA associations seemingly driven largely by CMV exposure. Because the 87-base-pair reads could not distinguish some IMGT-functional V segments, including TRBV6-2 and TRBV6-3, those segments were excluded. In vitro tests confirmed that a few of the cytomegalovirus-associated TCR beta chains recognize cytomegalovirus antigens. A total of 164 TCR beta chains were listed by the study as associated with cytomegalovirus. In both the original and validation cohorts, the classifier was reported to diagnose cytomegalovirus status with high specificity and sensitivity. A cluster of highly shared sequence variants was judged likely to be a technical artifact of the sequencing pipeline. The authors suggested that the approach could potentially be extended to other disease states and immunological phenotypes. A further reported finding was that TCR beta sequences accurately predicted the HLA-A and HLA-B alleles for most subjects in the first cohort. Roughly uniform sequencing depth across donors was assumed in presence/absence analyses, although this assumption may not hold. A later analysis associated 17,000 or so TCR beta sequences with specific HLA alleles at a false discovery rate of 0.05. According to a later analysis, TCR association rates differed among HLA loci, with DRB1 alleles showing the most associated TCRs and HLA-C alleles showing the fewest.

The cohort consisted of 600 to 750 healthy bone marrow donors. All cohort members were sampled while nominally healthy, although unrecorded immune exposures were likely present. The donor tested CMV seronegative, placing the donor among the 300 to 450 seronegative members of the cohort. Every donor gave a peripheral blood sample, and the peripheral blood mononuclear cells from that sample were used for TCR beta sequencing. Genomic DNA extraction from the blood cell samples was performed with the Qiagen DNeasy Blood Extraction Kit. On this clone: This receptor's antigen is unknown. The sample holds no much larger clone one base away, and base qualities are not on file.

The library was made by the immunoSEQ multiplex PCR assay. For the multiplex PCR, a mixture combining 60 forward primers for TCR Vbeta segments and 13 reverse primers for TCR Jbeta segments was used. A multiplex PCR assay on genomic DNA amplified the CDR3 region of rearranged TCR beta genes. Amplified TCR beta libraries were sequenced as 87-base-pair reads on the Illumina HiSeq System. The study's own analysis went as follows. A later analysis tallied roughly 78 million unique TCR beta chains across the 600 to 700 repertoires, and about 10 million of those chains were shared by two or more donors. Raw reads were error-corrected and collapsed into unique sequences with a nearest-neighbor algorithm that merged closely related sequences to remove PCR and sequencing errors. V, D and J gene segments were assigned by aligning CDR3 sequences to IMGT reference sequences. For a sequence to be retained, a match of at least six nucleotides to both a V gene segment and a J gene segment was required. Rearrangements were called productive when the CDR3 lacked stop codons and stayed in frame with V and J; all others were non-productive. Following IMGT convention, CDR3 was defined as the stretch from the second conserved V-encoded cysteine up to the conserved J-encoded phenylalanine. The earlier analysis of some 550 of the donors excluded any sequence lacking an unambiguous match to a single V gene segment. In an earlier analysis of a few hundred of the donors, V segments were called functional above 56.7% productive rearrangements and were called segregating when the between-donor standard deviation exceeded 5%. To diagnose cytomegalovirus status from the catalog of TCR beta chain sequences, a statistical classification framework was built. In a later analysis, TCR nucleotide sequences were compared against IMGT/GENE-DB human TR gene sequences so that V and J genes could be assigned. The TCRdist pipeline was used in a later analysis to assign CDR3 sequences and most-parsimonious VDJ recombination scenarios. A later analysis defined each TCR beta chain by its CDR3 amino acid sequence plus V-gene family, and excluded reads lacking a unique V-gene family. A later analysis removed roughly 590 highly shared, low-generation-probability nucleotide sequences to deal with suspected cross-contamination and a sequencing artifact. In a later analysis, a clonal expansion index for each public chain was calculated from normalized within-repertoire ranks of inferred template counts. A later analysis computed generation probabilities with a VDJ recombination model fitted to out-of-frame rearrangements, and checked the results against IGoR. In a later analysis, TCR-TCR, TCR-HLA and TCR-CMV co-occurrence was scored with hypergeometric tests, and a repertoire-size bias correction was applied to TCR pairs. In a later analysis, false discovery rates were estimated by permuting HLA or CMV assignments 20 times. A later analysis grouped co-occurring TCRs with DBSCAN, adding TCRdist sequence similarity when clustering within HLA-allele-positive subsets. For co-occurrence clustering, repertoires with fewer than 30,000 or more than 120,000 public chains were excluded, along with five repertoires with anomalous nucleotide sharing. Drawn from immuneACCESS, this table holds only the in-frame rearrangements with V and J called that TCRdb kept. Clones are partly lost; checked studies trace under half to an unresolved V gene and leave the rest unexplained. The DNA was the basis for D and trimming; V, J and clone size are from that table. A total of some 120,000 clones appear in this sample, about 78% of them only once. Under 5% of the sample goes to the ten largest clones.

The clonotype originates from a young man in good health and CMV-seronegative. The sample comprised PBMCs. The sequence is built from TRBV5-4 and TRBJ1-1; no D gene call is confident. The bases are TGTGCCAGCAGCTCTTACAGAGAAGCTTTCTTT. Protein translation: CASSSYREAFF.